The 28 T cell receptor beta chains reported below all come from one sample, sequenced in a study of human T cells and chemical hapten exposure. The time point is: pre-sensitization, week 0. The treatment denotes: therapeutic diphenylcyclopropenone sensitization with weekly scalp DPC. One entry per CDR3 protein results from TCRdb running MiXCR on the RACE reads. The table lists some 360,000 distinct CDR3 sequences, roughly 5% of them singletons. The specimen comprised whole blood, sampled in connection with sensitization to the hapten diphenylcyclopropenone (DPC). The source of these receptors is a woman in her fifties or sixties with alopecia areata. Some clones in this sample may be carry-over from other donors' samples.

In this sample, this clonotype turned up many times. The gene calls are TRBV5-5 and TRBJ2-5; the D gene is possibly TRBD1 (6 bases). Trimming removed 2 bases at V and 7 bases at J, with 12 bases between. The CDR3 has 13 amino acids. CDR1 is SGHKS, CDR2 YYEKEE, per germline (reference sequence). The CDR3 loop reads CASSLNREVTQYF. Written as DNA, the CDR3 is TGTGCCAGCAGCTTAAACAGGGAAGTGACCCAGTACTTC. The entire variable domain, with the rest obtained from reference TRBV5-5 and TRBJ2-5, is as follows: DAGVTQSPTHLIKTRGQQVTLRCSPISGHKSVSWYQQVLGQGPQFIFQYYEKEERGRGNFPDRFSARQFPNYSSELNVNALLLGDSALYLCASSLNREVTQYFGPGTRLLVL.

The sample holds many counts of this clonotype. The chain links TRBV7-2 to TRBJ2-3, with unresolved D. CDR1 is SGHTA and CDR2 is FQGNSA in the germline V gene. V lost 5 bases to trimming and J lost 6 bases, with 15 bases between them. The CDR3 has 14 amino acids. CDR3 amino acids: CASSPGPDRDTQYF. Written as DNA, the CDR3 is TGTGCCAGCAGCCCCGGACCTGATCGGGATACGCAGTATTTT. Together with reference TRBV7-2 and TRBJ2-3, the CDR3 gives the full variable domain: GAGVSQSPSNKVTEKGKDVELRCDPISGHTALYWYRQSLGQGLEFLIYFQGNSAPDKSGLPSDRFSAERTGGSVSTLTIQRTQQEDSAVYLCASSPGPDRDTQYFGPGTRLTVL.

At least ten counts were recorded for this clonotype. V and J are TRBV6-1 and TRBJ1-5; D call uncertain. There are 15 residues in the CDR3. CDR1 is MNHNS and CDR2 is SASEGT in the germline V gene. Trimming shortened V by 2 bases and J by 4 bases, and 12 bases separated the two germline ends. Here the CDR3 DNA reads TGTGCCAGCAGTGAACCGGGCCAGATAAATCAGCCCCAGCATTTT. Protein sequence: CASSEPGQINQPQHF.

This clonotype was observed at least ten times. The chain employs TRBV29-1 and TRBJ2-7, with 9 bases identical to TRBD2. The CDR3 totals 15 residues. V was pared by 6 bases and J by 0 bases, with 9 bases of the junction left unmatched. Germline values: CDR1 SQVTM, CDR2 ANQGSEA. CDR3 DNA sequence: TGCAGCGTCATGAAGGTAGCGGGAGACTCCTACGAGCAGTACTTC. It specifies CSVMKVAGDSYEQYF.

The sample holds a few counts of this clonotype. The chain couples TRBV6-6 to TRBJ1-5, with 7 nucleotides matching TRBD1. This CDR3 has 17 amino acids. CDR1 MNHNY and CDR2 SVGAGI come from the germline V gene (reference sequence). J was trimmed by 0 bases and V by 5 bases; bases with no gene match: 10. CDR3 in amino acids: CASSTRQGPLSNQPQHF. Here the CDR3 DNA reads TGTGCCAGCAGTACCCGACAGGGACCTCTTAGCAATCAGCCCCAGCATTTT.

This clonotype was found a few times. The CDR3 nucleotides are TGCAGTGCTCGACTTTCAGGACAGGGGATAGGTTCACCCCTCCACTTT. It specifies CSARLSGQGIGSPLHF. The V call is TRBV20-1, the J call TRBJ1-6, with 9 positions matching TRBD1. CDR3 length equals 16 residues. Trimming removed 5 bases from V and 9 bases from J; junction bases left unmatched: 14. Per the germline V gene, CDR1 is DFQATT and CDR2 is SNEGSKA (reference sequence).

This chain joins TRBV27 and TRBJ2-7; D possibly corresponds to TRBD2 (5 bases). This CDR3 comprises 13 residues. Trimming removed 7 bases at V and 2 bases at J, with 12 bases between. CDR1 and CDR2 (germline): MNHEY, SMNVEV (reference sequence). CDR3 DNA sequence: TGTGCCAGCAAGGACTGGAGAACCTACGAGCAGTACTTC. Translated: CASKDWRTYEQYF.

The chain uses TRBV4-1 and TRBJ1-1; TRBD1 aligns across 10 bases. Germline V gene sequence: CDR1 MGHRA, CDR2 YSYEKL. The CDR3 has 16 residues. V dropped 2 bases and J dropped 4; count of bases not matched to a gene: 7. CDR3 residues: CASSQPGQGRVTEAFF. CDR3 coding DNA: TGCGCCAGCAGCCAACCGGGACAGGGGAGGGTCACTGAAGCTTTCTTT.

CDR3 DNA: TGTGCCATCAGGGTCTCTGGGGGGAACACTGAAGCTTTCTTT. This gives the protein CAIRVSGGNTEAFF. The chain recombines TRBV10-3 with TRBJ1-1, with D perhaps matching TRBD1 (5 bases). The CDR3 runs 14 residues. Between the trimmed V and J ends, which lost 6 bases and 1 base, there was a span of 12 bases. The germline gives CDR1 ENHRY, CDR2 SYGVKD.

This clonotype was detected ten times or more. V and J are TRBV11-2 and TRBJ2-1; 12 positions agree with TRBD2. The V gene end was trimmed by 8 bases and the J gene end by 7 bases; junction bases not matched to a gene: 9. Per the germline V gene, CDR1 is SGHAT and CDR2 is FQNNGV. This CDR3 is built from 15 residues. DNA of the CDR3: TGTGCCAGCGGCGACCCTAGCGGGAGGGCTAATGAGCAGTTCTTC. Its translation is CASGDPSGRANEQFF.

The rearrangement uses TRBV7-2 and TRBJ2-7, with a possible D match to TRBD2 (5 bases). Trimming stripped 3 bases from V and 2 bases from J, with 14 bases between. This CDR3 has 15 amino acids. Germline lookup yields CDR1 SGHTA and CDR2 FQGNSA. CDR3 region: CASSFGGGPTYEQYF. The CDR3 DNA is TGTGCCAGCAGCTTCGGCGGCGGGCCGACCTACGAGCAGTACTTC.

The chain uses TRBV19 and TRBJ1-4; TRBD1 is a possible D gene (5 bases). Germline V gene lookup returns CDR1 LNHDA and CDR2 SQIVND (reference sequence). The CDR3 loop spans 14 amino acids. Trimming took 5 bases from V and 6 from J, leaving 13 bases between them. The CDR3 is CASSGTGSYEKLFF. The CDR3 DNA reads TGTGCCAGTAGTGGAACAGGATCCTATGAAAAACTGTTTTTT. Full variable domain (missing parts from reference TRBV19 and TRBJ1-4): DGGITQSPKYLFRKEGQNVTLSCEQNLNHDAMYWYRQDPGQGLRLIYYSQIVNDFQKGDIAEGYSVSREKKESFPLTVTSAQKNPTAFYLCASSGTGSYEKLFFGSGTQLSVL.

This clonotype has just one count. The V and J genes are TRBV6-2 or TRBV6-3 and TRBJ2-2; no clear D. Trimming removed 8 bases at V and 1 base at J, with 8 bases between. Per germline, CDR1 MNHEY and CDR2 SVGEGT. There are 13 residues in the CDR3. The CDR3 sequence: CASLGLNTGELFF. CDR3 DNA: TGTGCCAGCCTAGGCTTGAACACCGGGGAGCTGTTTTTT.

A note on this clonotype: One end of the junction does not line up with germline, which may come from a read error. The rearrangement links TRBV18 to TRBJ1-6; no clear D gene. Germline CDR1 is KGHSH and CDR2 is LQKENI. The CDR3 consists of 15 residues. DNA of the CDR3: TGTGCCAGCTCACCACAGGAGAGTTTTAATACACCCCTCCACTTT. It is translated as CASSPQESFNTPLHF.

This clonotype was seen at least ten times. The rearrangement links TRBV12-3 or TRBV12-4 to TRBJ1-3; D not certain. Deletions cut 5 bases from V and 0 bases from J, with 14 bases between. The length of the CDR3 is 16 residues. The CDR3 DNA reads as TGTGCCAGCAGTGTCCCTGGGTTCGTCTCTGGAAACACCATATATTTT. Protein product: CASSVPGFVSGNTIYF.

Ten or more counts support this clonotype. The genes are TRBV2 and TRBJ2-7, with a weak D call TRBD1 (6 bases). Germline V gene data show CDR1 as SNHLY and CDR2 as FYNNEI. The CDR3 extends over 13 amino acids. V was clipped by 6 bases and J by 2 bases, with 11 bases between them. The DNA of the CDR3 is TGTGCCAGCAGCCGGGACACCCCCTACGAGCAGTACTTC. Amino acid sequence: CASSRDTPYEQYF.

There are a few counts of this clonotype. This CDR3 is CSARDGTNDNSPLHF. CDR3 nucleotides: TGCAGTGCTAGAGACGGGACGAACGATAATTCACCCCTCCACTTT. The rearrangement uses TRBV20-1 and TRBJ1-6; weak D call: TRBD1 (5 bases). V was pared by 0 bases and J by 5 bases, with 11 bases between. The CDR3 has 15 amino acids. CDR1 DFQATT and CDR2 SNEGSKA come from the germline V gene (reference sequence).

The chain recombines TRBV29-1 with TRBJ2-7; tentatively, D is TRBD1 (5 bases). Germline V CDR1 and CDR2: SQVTM, ANQGSEA. The V gene lost 4 bases and the J gene lost 2 bases, with 12 bases spanning the gap. CDR3 length: 13 amino acids. The CDR3 sequence: CSVVGAIAYEQYF. CDR3 nucleotide sequence: TGCAGCGTTGTAGGGGCGATCGCCTACGAGCAGTACTTC.

This clonotype occurred many times. The genes are TRBV12-3 or TRBV12-4 and TRBJ1-2; D unresolved. V dropped 5 bases and J dropped 8 bases, with 12 bases sitting between them. The CDR3 sequence is 12 residues long. The CDR3 loop is CASSPDGLGYTF. CDR3 DNA: TGTGCCAGCAGTCCAGACGGGCTCGGCTACACCTTC.

This clonotype was seen ten or more times. The chain uses TRBV6-2 or TRBV6-3 and TRBJ2-1; 16 nucleotides line up with TRBD2. The junction had 10 bases not matched to a gene; V was cut back by 7 bases and J by 7 bases. Germline loops: CDR1 MNHEY, CDR2 SVGEGT. The CDR3 spans 17 residues. The CDR3 here is CASTPGTSGRARNEQFF. The CDR3, as DNA: TGTGCCAGCACTCCCGGGACTAGCGGGAGGGCCCGGAATGAGCAGTTCTTC.

In its sample, this clonotype was seen a few times. V is TRBV27 and J is TRBJ1-2; 9 bases align to TRBD1. The CDR3 is 13 amino acids. The junction had 6 bases not matched to a gene; V was cut back by 5 bases and J by 8 bases. Germline values: CDR1 MNHEY, CDR2 SMNVEV (reference sequence). The chain's CDR3 is CASSPGQGPGYTF. CDR3 DNA sequence: TGTGCCAGCAGTCCCGGACAGGGGCCGGGCTACACCTTC.

This clonotype was recorded a few times. The CDR3 DNA is TGTGCCAGCAACAGGGAGGTTGAAGCTTTCTTT. This encodes CASNREVEAFF. This chain connects TRBV6-6 to TRBJ1-1, with D possibly being TRBD1 (6 bases). The germline V and J ends were trimmed by 7 bases and 7 bases, with 10 bases remaining between them. Germline loops: CDR1 MNHNY, CDR2 SVGAGI (reference sequence). CDR3 length: 11 residues.

A few counts support this clonotype. The chain is built from TRBV5-5 and TRBJ1-2; 7 bases map to TRBD1. J lost 1 base, V lost 3 bases, and 3 bases had no gene match. Germline-derived CDR1 and CDR2 are SGHKS and YYEKEE (reference sequence). CDR3 length: 14 residues. The CDR3 sequence: CASSWGQSNYGYTF. The CDR3 nucleotides are TGTGCCAGCAGCTGGGGACAGAGTAACTATGGCTACACCTTC. The variable domain in full, with the rest retrieved from reference TRBV5-5 and TRBJ1-2, is DAGVTQSPTHLIKTRGQQVTLRCSPISGHKSVSWYQQVLGQGPQFIFQYYEKEERGRGNFPDRFSARQFPNYSSELNVNALLLGDSALYLCASSWGQSNYGYTFGSGTRLTVV.

This rearrangement joins TRBV7-9 to TRBJ1-4, with D unclear. The germline V and J ends were trimmed by 5 bases and 1 base, with 8 bases remaining between them. CDR3 length: 14 residues. Germline loops: CDR1 SEHNR, CDR2 FQNEAQ (reference sequence). CDR3 DNA sequence: TGTGCCAGCAGCGGAAGTATAACTAATGAAAAACTGTTTTTT. Translation: CASSGSITNEKLFF.

Concerning this clonotype itself: This may arise from a read error, as a much more abundant clone is one base away. V and J are TRBV14 and TRBJ2-7; D gene ambiguous. Germline V gene data show CDR1 as SGHDN and CDR2 as FVKESK. Trimming pared 0 bases from V and 9 bases from J, leaving 15 bases between. The length of the CDR3 is 14 residues. CDR3 DNA sequence: TGTGCCAGCAGCCAAGAAGTACCCTTCAGTGGGCAGTACTTC. Translating gives CASSQEVPFSGQYF.

In this sample, this clonotype turned up many times. The V and J genes are TRBV6-1 and TRBJ1-6; 7 bases agree with TRBD1. V shed 6 bases, J shed 0 bases, and the junction held 11 bases outside the gene matches. The germline gives CDR1 MNHNS, CDR2 SASEGT. The CDR3 has 18 amino acids. The CDR3 spells CASSLGQPPSSYNSPLHF. The CDR3 DNA is TGTGCCAGCAGCCTGGGACAGCCACCTAGCTCCTATAATTCACCCCTCCACTTT.

On this clonotype itself: The CDR3 does not close with the conserved phenylalanine or tryptophan, likely indicating a read error. This chain connects TRBV12-5 to TRBJ1-1; D remains ambiguous. This CDR3 has 14 residues. Trimming shortened V by 1 base and J by 0 bases, and 6 bases separated the two germline ends. The germline V gene encodes CDR1 LGHNT and CDR2 FRNRAP. The CDR3 sequence is CASGLAQMNTEAFL. CDR3 in DNA: TGTGCTAGTGGTTTGGCCCAGATGAACACTGAAGCTTTCCTT.

There are a few counts of this clonotype. V usage is TRBV2 and J usage is TRBJ2-7; possible D gene TRBD1, 6 bases. V was trimmed by 9 bases and J by 3 bases, leaving 9 bases between them. Germline V gene lookup returns CDR1 SNHLY and CDR2 FYNNEI. This CDR3 contains 11 residues. CDR3 in amino acids: CASGQIYEQYF. The CDR3 DNA reads as TGTGCCAGTGGACAGATCTACGAGCAGTACTTC.